These T cell receptor beta chains were read from a single sample in a study of T-cell reconstitution after alpha-beta-depleted transplantation in children. One entry per CDR3 protein results from TCRdb running MiXCR on the PCR reads. In the table there are some 240,000 distinct CDR3 sequences, around 13% of which are singletons. The specimen was PBMCs from the stem cell graft donor, collected from the stem cell graft. The receptor set was obtained from a human donor who donated a stem cell graft to a child with acute lymphoblastic leukemia. Both conserved end residues are part of each CDR3. A D gene is named only where the DNA matches it firmly. The listing skips clone size in some rows; elsewhere it reads once, few, many or a size class.

J: TRBJ2-7
D: -
V: TRBV28
size: -
DNA: TGTGCCAGCAGTCCGACAGGTGGAGAGGTTGAGCAGTACTTC
CDR3: CASSPTGGEVEQYF

J: TRBJ2-7
D: TRBD1
V: TRBV6-1
size: many
DNA: TGTGCCAGCACTGCCGGGACAGTTAACTACGAGCAGTACTTC
CDR3: CASTAGTVNYEQYF

J: TRBJ1-1
D: -
V: TRBV20-1
size: many
DNA: TGCAGTGCTTGGGCCAGATGGGCGAACACTGAAGCTTTCTTT
CDR3: CSAWARWANTEAFF

J: TRBJ1-2
D: -
V: TRBV7-2
size: many
DNA: TGTGCCAGCAGCACAGACCGGGGCTTCAACTATGGCTACACCTTC
CDR3: CASSTDRGFNYGYTF

J: TRBJ2-5
D: TRBD1
V: TRBV6-1
size: -
DNA: TGTGCCTTGTGGGACAGGGTGTCTGAGACCCAGTACTTC
CDR3: CALWDRVSETQYF

J: TRBJ1-5
D: TRBD1
V: TRBV20-1
size: many
DNA: TGCAGTGCTAGGCAGGGGGCACGGGAGAATCAGCCCCAGCATTTT
CDR3: CSARQGARENQPQHF

J: TRBJ1-6
D: -
V: TRBV5-1
size: many
DNA: TGCGCCAGCAGCTTGGGACAGGTTGATTCACCCCTCCACTTT
CDR3: CASSLGQVDSPLHF

J: TRBJ1-1
D: TRBD1
V: TRBV4-2
size: many
DNA: TGTGCCAGCAGCCAAGAAGGGACAGCGGACACTGAAGCTTTCTTT
CDR3: CASSQEGTADTEAFF

J: TRBJ2-7
D: TRBD2
V: TRBV7-2
size: many
DNA: TGTGCCAGCAGCTTAGTAGCGGGGGAGAGCGAGCAGTACTTC
CDR3: CASSLVAGESEQYF

J: TRBJ2-1
D: -
V: TRBV2
size: many
DNA: TGTGCCAGCAGTGCCTTAGGTAGGGATGAGCAGTTCTTC
CDR3: CASSALGRDEQFF

J: TRBJ2-3
D: -
V: TRBV15
size: many
DNA: TGTGCCACCAGCAGCCTTACGGATACGCAGTATTTT
CDR3: CATSSLTDTQYF

J: TRBJ1-5
D: TRBD1
V: TRBV4-2
size: many
DNA: TGTGCCAGCAGCCGGGACAGGGGGCTTCAGCCCCAGCATTTT
CDR3: CASSRDRGLQPQHF

J: TRBJ2-1
D: -
V: TRBV7-2
size: many
DNA: TGTGCCAGCAGCTTAGTCGGTTTGGCCCCGAACAATGAGCAGTTCTTC
CDR3: CASSLVGLAPNNEQFF

J: TRBJ2-1
D: TRBD2
V: TRBV11-1
size: many
DNA: TGTGCCAGCAGATGGGAGGGGAATGAGCAGTTCTTC
CDR3: CASRWEGNEQFF

J: TRBJ2-1
D: -
V: TRBV9
size: many
DNA: TGTGCCAGCAGCGTCCTTCCGGGGCCCTCCCGAAATGAGCAGTTCTTC
CDR3: CASSVLPGPSRNEQFF

J: TRBJ2-2
D: -
V: TRBV28
size: many
DNA: TGTGCCAGCATGGGGGCCTTGAACACCGGGGAGCTGTTTTTT
CDR3: CASMGALNTGELFF

J: TRBJ2-3
D: TRBD2
V: TRBV9
size: many
DNA: TGTGCCAGCAGCGTAGATGGCGGGAGGGCCCCTACGCAGTATTTT
CDR3: CASSVDGGRAPTQYF